The clone carrying this TCR beta chain was detected once. What it binds is not known. This sample was taken from a study of blood T cells in healthy people across ages. Findings of the study overall: Roughly linear declines in TCR beta diversity per million T cells occurred with age.

From germline, CDR1 is SQVTM and CDR2 ANQGSEA. The CDR3 runs to 13 residues. Losses at the gene ends were 5 bases for V and 3 bases for J; bases not matched to a gene: 6. A second roughly 6 to 11 cycle PCR used barcoded and J-beta primers. TCRdb re-called the 5' RACE reads through MiXCR, storing one row per CDR3 protein. The table lists roughly 1,800,000 distinct CDR3 sequences, roughly 52% of them singletons. The chain combines TRBV29-1 with TRBJ1-1; 7 bases match TRBD1. The clonotype comes from a woman aged 40 to 55 in good health. The sequencing input was blood. In DNA, the CDR3 is TGCAGCGTTCGCCGAACAGGGGACACTGAAGCTTTCTTT. It is translated as CSVRRTGDTEAFF.